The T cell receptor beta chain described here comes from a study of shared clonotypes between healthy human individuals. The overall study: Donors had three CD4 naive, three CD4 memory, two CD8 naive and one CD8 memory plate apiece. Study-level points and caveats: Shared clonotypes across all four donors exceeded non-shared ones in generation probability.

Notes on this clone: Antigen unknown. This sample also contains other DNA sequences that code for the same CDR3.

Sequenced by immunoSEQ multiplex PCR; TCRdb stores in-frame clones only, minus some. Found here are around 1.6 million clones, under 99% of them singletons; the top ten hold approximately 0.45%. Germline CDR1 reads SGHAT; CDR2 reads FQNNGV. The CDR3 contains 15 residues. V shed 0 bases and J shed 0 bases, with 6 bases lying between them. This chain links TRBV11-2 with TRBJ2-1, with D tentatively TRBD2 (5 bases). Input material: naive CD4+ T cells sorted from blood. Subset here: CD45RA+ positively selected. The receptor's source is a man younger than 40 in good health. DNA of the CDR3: TGTGCCAGCAGCTTAGATGGGAGCTCCTACAATGAGCAGTTCTTC. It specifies CASSLDGSSYNEQFF.